This T cell receptor beta chain was observed in a study of T cells in Graves' hyperthyroidism and ophthalmopathy. The investigators amplified TCR beta CDR3 regions from RNA transcripts. The HTBI primer set drove a first-round RT-PCR of the TCR CDR3. MiXCR, applied by TCRdb to the multiplex PCR reads, yields one record per CDR3 protein. The sample lists 200,000 to 250,000 distinct CDR3 sequences, 16% occurring once. J lost 4 bases, V lost 6 bases, and 11 bases had no gene match. The CDR3 has 15 residues. The germline CDR1 and CDR2 sequences are MGHDK and SYGVNS. The clonotype originates from a woman between 18 and 29 years old with Graves' ophthalmopathy. Sample: blood. The J gene is TRBJ2-7, the V gene TRBV25-1; 8 nucleotides align to TRBD2. CDR3 region: CASRPGRGAGYEQYF. For the CDR3, the DNA is TGTGCCAGCAGACCTGGGCGGGGGGCGGGATACGAGCAGTACTTC.